This TCR beta chain was sequenced in a study of blood T cell repertoires in COVID-19. About the research overall: Sources were T cells, B-cell-depleted T cells, or PBMCs; the material itself was cDNA or gDNA.

In this sample, this clone turned up once. This CDR3 is 12 amino acids long. Trimming left V 7 bases short and J 4 bases short, with 7 bases between. Germline CDR1 is MNHEY and CDR2 is SVGAGI. Repertoires were generated with immunoSEQ multiplex PCR, while TCRdb's copy carries only in-frame clones and drops some. The table lists some 150,000 clones, 87% of them singletons, with less than 2.5% in the top ten. The clonotype originates from a man in his fifties with active COVID-19. The V gene is TRBV6-5, the J gene TRBJ2-2, with no clear D. The specimen sequenced was peripheral blood. In DNA, the CDR3 is TGTGCCAGCATCTCACTCACCGGGGAGCTGTTTTTT. Translating it yields CASISLTGELFF.